The subject of this entry is one T cell receptor beta chain. This sample is part of a study of blood T cells in healthy people across ages. The germline gives CDR1 SEHNR, CDR2 FQNEAQ (reference sequence). CDR3 length: 13 amino acids. Trimming cost V 5 bases and J 4 bases, with 11 bases left between them. Using a J-beta primer mix together with a sample-barcoded 5' primer, a second PCR was run for about 7 to 12 cycles. TCRdb re-analysed the 5' RACE reads in MiXCR, keeping a single row per CDR3 protein. The sample holds some 940,000 distinct CDR3 sequences, 25% to 30% seen once. These data also formed part of another study, on T cells of mothers and their children.

The rearrangement uses TRBV7-9 and TRBJ1-1; D gene unclear. Sample: blood. The receptor was derived from a middle-aged woman in good health. The CDR3: CASSHTEGTEAFF. In DNA, the CDR3 is TGTGCCAGCAGCCACACAGAAGGCACTGAAGCTTTCTTT.